The sequence of this T cell receptor beta chain was determined in a study of blood T cell repertoires in COVID-19. At the level of the study: There were acute and convalescent COVID-19 samples, and they came from the United States, Italy and Spain. Sources were T cells, B-cell-depleted T cells, or PBMCs; the material itself was cDNA or gDNA.

After removal of 2 bases from V and 3 bases from J, the junction contained 3 bases not matched to a gene. The CDR3 sequence is 16 residues long. Source study methods: Scientists estimated how many nucleated cells there were by amplifying reference gene primers. Sequencing used immunoSEQ multiplex PCR; TCRdb keeps in-frame clones, though not all of them. V and J calls and clone size are those listed in that table; D and trimming were worked out from the DNA. The sample contains 130,000 or so clones, around nine tenths of which appear only once. The sequence was collected from a man in his fifties with active or convalescent COVID-19. Sequenced input: peripheral blood. The V and J genes are TRBV6-7 and TRBJ2-2; TRBD1 matches at 10 bases. TRBV6-7 is an open reading frame whose function is uncertain. The chain's CDR3 is CASSYGQGEHTGELFF. CDR3 bases: TGTGCCAGCAGTTACGGACAGGGGGAACACACCGGGGAGCTGTTTTTT.